A single sample is the source of the 31 T cell receptor beta chains below, sequenced in a study of cytomegalovirus exposure and HLA in healthy donors. The PCR used 60 Vbeta and 13 Jbeta primers. Profiling relied on immunoSEQ multiplex PCR, and the TCRdb table lists in-frame clones only, not all of them. This sample carries around 140,000 clones, about three quarters of them seen once, and the ten largest clones take around an eighth. Sequencing input: PBMCs. Receptor source: a man aged 40-50 years in good health and CMV-seropositive.

The DNA of the CDR3 is TGTGCCACCCAGGGGGTGGGATCCTACGAGCAGTACTTC. Its translation is CATQGVGSYEQYF. V usage is TRBV19 and J usage is TRBJ2-7, with 7 positions matching TRBD1. V lost 10 bases and J lost 1; bases outside the gene matches: 7. This CDR3 is built from 13 residues. CDR1 and CDR2 from the germline V gene are LNHDA and SQIVND (reference sequence).

As to this clone: One end of the junction varies from germline; a read error may be responsible. J is TRBJ2-7 and V is TRBV7-9; 7 bases agree with TRBD2. This CDR3 has 15 amino acids. The germline gives CDR1 SEHNR, CDR2 FQNEAQ (reference sequence). CDR3 loop: CSSSLAGLDSYEQYF. CDR3 sequence (DNA): TGTTCCAGCAGCTTAGCCGGACTAGACTCCTACGAGCAGTACTTC.

In the case of this clone: Other DNA sequences in the sample encode the same CDR3. The chain combines TRBV9 with TRBJ2-1; D perhaps matches TRBD2 (6 bases). Looked up from germline, CDR1 is SGDLS and CDR2 is YYNGEE. Trimming shortened V by 2 bases and J by 1 base, and 10 bases separated the two germline ends. The CDR3 covers 15 residues. CDR3 loop: CASSVVAGSYNEQFF. The DNA for the CDR3 is TGTGCCAGCAGCGTTGTGGCGGGGTCCTACAATGAGCAGTTCTTC. Together with reference TRBV9 and TRBJ2-1, the CDR3 gives the full variable domain: DSGVTQTPKHLITATGQRVTLRCSPRSGDLSVYWYQQSLDQGLQFLIQYYNGEERAKGNILERFSAQQFPDLHSELNLSSLELGDSALYFCASSVVAGSYNEQFFGPGTRLTVL.

This rearrangement joins TRBV5-4 to TRBJ2-1, with TRBD2 identical over 10 bases. V lost 2 bases to trimming and J lost 4 bases; unmatched junction nucleotides: 9. CDR3 length: 17 amino acids. Germline-derived CDR1 and CDR2 are SGHNT and YYREEE (reference sequence). The DNA of the CDR3 is TGTGCCAGCAGCTTAGGTCCTAGCGGGAGACATTACAATGAGCAGTTCTTC. Protein sequence: CASSLGPSGRHYNEQFF.

As regards this clone: Sequence at one end of the junction differs from germline and may be a read error. Different DNA sequences within this sample yield the same CDR3. The V call is TRBV19, the J call TRBJ1-4; 7 bases map to TRBD1. The CDR3 covers 15 residues. Germline CDR1 LNHDA, CDR2 SQIVND (reference sequence). The chain's CDR3 is CASSKWDSRNEKLFF. Here the CDR3 DNA reads TGCGCCAGTAGTAAGTGGGACAGTAGAAATGAAAAACTGTTTTTT.

In this sample, this clone turned up a few times. This sequence joins TRBV11-1 and TRBJ1-1; possible D gene TRBD1, 5 bases. The CDR3 is made up of 14 amino acids. V lost 3 bases and J 0 bases, leaving 8 bases between the germline ends. Germline CDR1 reads SGHAT; CDR2 reads FQDESV (reference sequence). CDR3: CASSFQGLNTEAFF. CDR3 in DNA: TGTGCCAGCAGCTTCCAGGGTCTGAACACTGAAGCTTTCTTT.

The CDR3 region is CASSYQGKAWEAFF. The CDR3 bases are TGTGCCAGCAGTTACCAGGGAAAAGCCTGGGAAGCTTTCTTT. V gene TRBV6-5 combines with J gene TRBJ1-1; D perhaps matches TRBD1 (5 bases). Germline CDR1 MNHEY, CDR2 SVGAGI. This CDR3 is 14 amino acids long. V lost 2 bases, J lost 8 bases, and 15 bases lay in between.

V is TRBV5-1 and J is TRBJ2-7, with 9 bases that match TRBD2. CDR1 is SGHRS, CDR2 YFSETQ, per germline. The CDR3 runs to 15 residues. V shed 0 bases and J 3 bases; nucleotides not matched to a gene: 4. CDR3 amino acids: CASSLGTSAIYEQYF. Written as DNA, the CDR3 is TGCGCCAGCAGCTTGGGGACTAGCGCAATCTACGAGCAGTACTTC.

The chain employs TRBV5-1 and TRBJ1-4, with TRBD1 as a possible D gene (5 bases). Germline CDR1 is SGHRS and CDR2 is YFSETQ. Trimming removed 4 bases at V and 1 base at J, with 11 bases between. This CDR3 has 15 residues. The CDR3 loop reads CASSRGGRTNEKLFF. The DNA of the CDR3 is TGCGCCAGCAGCCGGGGGGGAAGAACTAATGAAAAACTGTTTTTT.

The gene calls are TRBV9 and TRBJ2-5; D ambiguous. CDR3 length: 14 amino acids. Germline V gives CDR1 SGDLS, CDR2 YYNGEE. V shed 4 bases and J shed 4 bases, with 14 bases lying between them. This CDR3 reads CASSPTTRPETQYF. CDR3 nucleotides: TGTGCCAGCAGCCCAACTACCCGGCCAGAGACCCAGTACTTC.

CDR3 sequence (DNA): TGTGCCAGCAGCCCCCGGGGCTACAATGAGCAGTTCTTC. It codes for CASSPRGYNEQFF. This chain uses TRBV7-3 with TRBJ2-1; D possibly corresponds to TRBD2 (5 bases). The CDR3 spans 13 residues. Trimming left V 5 bases short and J 3 bases short, with 8 bases between. Germline loops: CDR1 SGHTA, CDR2 FQGTGA.

The rearrangement links TRBV27 to TRBJ2-5, with D possibly TRBD1 on 7 matching bases. The germline V gene encodes CDR1 MNHEY and CDR2 SMNVEV (reference sequence). Trimming cost V 2 bases and J 5 bases, with 9 bases left between them. CDR3 size: 13 residues. The CDR3 here is CASSLGGGETQYF. DNA of the CDR3: TGTGCCAGCAGTTTAGGAGGGGGCGAGACCCAGTACTTC.

This chain links TRBV5-1 with TRBJ1-1; TRBD1 aligns across 7 bases. The germline V gene encodes CDR1 SGHRS and CDR2 YFSETQ. V lost 5 bases, J lost 5 bases, and 6 bases stayed unmatched. CDR3 length equals 13 residues. CDR3 sequence reads: CASREAGGTEAFF. The CDR3 DNA sequence: TGCGCCAGCAGAGAGGCAGGGGGGACTGAAGCTTTCTTT.

The V and J genes are TRBV19 and TRBJ1-1, with D unclear. The CDR3 loop spans 14 amino acids. Between the trimmed V and J ends, which lost 5 bases and 3 bases, there was a span of 13 bases. Germline-derived CDR1 and CDR2 are LNHDA and SQIVND (reference sequence). CDR3 coding DNA: TGTGCCAGTAGTCGTAACGGGGTGGACACTGAAGCTTTCTTT. Protein product: CASSRNGVDTEAFF. Looking up the rest from reference TRBV19 and TRBJ1-1 gives the full variable domain: DGGITQSPKYLFRKEGQNVTLSCEQNLNHDAMYWYRQDPGQGLRLIYYSQIVNDFQKGDIAEGYSVSREKKESFPLTVTSAQKNPTAFYLCASSRNGVDTEAFFGQGTRLTVV.

The chain carries TRBV10-3 and TRBJ2-7, with TRBD1 as a possible D gene (6 bases). Deletions cut 6 bases from V and 6 bases from J, with 12 bases between. Looked up from germline, CDR1 is ENHRY and CDR2 is SYGVKD. The CDR3 is 12 amino acids. The CDR3 here is CAISQGGAEQYF. The CDR3 region has the DNA TGTGCCATCAGCCAAGGGGGAGCCGAGCAGTACTTC.

The chain carries TRBV7-2 and TRBJ1-2, with a weak D call TRBD1 (6 bases). The CDR3 consists of 15 residues. Germline V gene lookup returns CDR1 SGHTA and CDR2 FQGNSA. Trimming took 2 bases from V and 8 from J, leaving 18 bases between them. The CDR3 DNA reads TGTGCCAGCAGCTTAATTCGGGGGGCAGGCGAGGGCTACACCTTC. As protein: CASSLIRGAGEGYTF. The whole variable domain, remainder taken from reference TRBV7-2 and TRBJ1-2, is GAGVSQSPSNKVTEKGKDVELRCDPISGHTALYWYRQSLGQGLEFLIYFQGNSAPDKSGLPSDRFSAERTGGSVSTLTIQRTQQEDSAVYLCASSLIRGAGEGYTFGSGTRLTVV.

The rearrangement uses TRBV4-1 and TRBJ1-6, with 8 bases that match TRBD1. The CDR3 sequence is 16 residues long. CDR1 and CDR2 (germline): MGHRA, YSYEKL. With V trimmed by 0 bases and J by 6 bases, 4 bases remained unmatched. The CDR3 sequence: CASSQDLTGVNSPLHF. CDR3 DNA: TGCGCCAGCAGCCAAGATTTGACAGGGGTTAATTCACCCCTCCACTTT.

The chain links TRBV7-6 to TRBJ2-3; 7 bases match TRBD2. Trimming cost V 2 bases and J 1 base; bases outside gene matches: 0. The CDR3 runs to 14 residues. Per germline, CDR1 SGHVS and CDR2 FNYEAQ. The CDR3 DNA is TGTGCCAGCAGCTTAACTAGCGGCACAGATACGCAGTATTTT. Amino acid sequence: CASSLTSGTDTQYF.

The chain uses TRBV27 and TRBJ2-3, with TRBD2 as a possible D gene (5 bases). V was cut by 6 bases and J by 5 bases, with 12 bases left in between. The germline V gene has CDR1 MNHEY and CDR2 SMNVEV (reference sequence). This CDR3 is 13 amino acids long. The CDR3 protein is CASRQRLEDTQYF. DNA of the CDR3: TGTGCCAGCAGGCAGCGGCTCGAAGATACGCAGTATTTT.

This chain links TRBV10-3 with TRBJ2-3, with a possible D match to TRBD2 (5 bases). CDR3 length: 11 amino acids. The germline gives CDR1 ENHRY, CDR2 SYGVKD. Trimming took off 11 bases at V and 6 bases at J, with 12 bases between the two ends. For the CDR3, the DNA is TGTGCCGCCAGCGGAGGTGATACGCAGTATTTT. Amino acids: CAASGGDTQYF.

This chain links TRBV6-5 with TRBJ2-7, with D perhaps TRBD2 (6 bases). Germline CDR1 MNHEY, CDR2 SVGAGI. V was cut by 5 bases and J by 5 bases, with 16 bases left in between. The CDR3 has 14 amino acids. The CDR3 coding sequence is TGTGCCAGCAGTCGGTACGGGGCGGGACACGAGCAGTACTTC. Its translation is CASSRYGAGHEQYF.

The V call is TRBV6-1, the J call TRBJ2-6; perhaps TRBD1 as D (5 bases). Trimming removed 6 bases at V and 2 bases at J, with 8 bases between. Germline V gene sequence: CDR1 MNHNS, CDR2 SASEGT. The CDR3 has 14 amino acids. The CDR3 loop reads CASSQGPGANVLTF. The DNA of the CDR3 is TGTGCCAGCAGCCAGGGTCCTGGGGCCAACGTCCTGACTTTC.

The CDR3, as DNA: TGTGCCAGCAGCGTTACTCCGGGACTAGCGGGAAACGAGCAGTACTTC. It yields the protein CASSVTPGLAGNEQYF. The V call is TRBV9, the J call TRBJ2-7; 13 nucleotides match TRBD2. V shed 2 bases and J 5 bases; nucleotides not matched to a gene: 7. Germline loops: CDR1 SGDLS, CDR2 YYNGEE. This CDR3 has 16 amino acids.

This chain joins TRBV7-2 and TRBJ2-7; no clear D. In germline, CDR1 is SGHTA, CDR2 FQGNSA. The CDR3 has 12 amino acids. Trimming took 1 base from V and 6 from J, leaving 7 bases between them. CDR3 region: CASSLDFSEQYF. The CDR3 region has the DNA TGTGCCAGCAGCTTAGATTTTAGCGAGCAGTACTTC. The whole variable domain, remainder taken from reference TRBV7-2 and TRBJ2-7, is GAGVSQSPSNKVTEKGKDVELRCDPISGHTALYWYRQSLGQGLEFLIYFQGNSAPDKSGLPSDRFSAERTGGSVSTLTIQRTQQEDSAVYLCASSLDFSEQYFGPGTRLTVT.

The chain is built from TRBV11-3 and TRBJ2-5; weak D call: TRBD2 (5 bases). CDR3 size: 14 residues. CDR1 SGHNT and CDR2 YENEEA come from the germline V gene. With 5 bases removed from V and 3 bases from J, the gap between germline ends came to 13 bases. The CDR3 loop reads CASSPGGREETQYF. The CDR3 DNA sequence: TGTGCCAGCAGCCCCGGCGGGCGGGAAGAGACCCAGTACTTC.

This clone was detected only a few times. The CDR3 sequence is CASSGRTSGPYEQYF. The CDR3 DNA reads as TGTGCCAGCAGTGGGCGGACTAGCGGTCCCTACGAGCAGTACTTC. This chain connects TRBV6-5 to TRBJ2-7; the match to TRBD2 covers 10 bases. The CDR3 has 15 amino acids. Looked up from germline, CDR1 is MNHEY and CDR2 is SVGAGI. V dropped 5 bases and J dropped 2; count of bases not matched to a gene: 6.

The chain links TRBV6-4 to TRBJ2-3, with a tentative D call TRBD2 (5 bases). The V gene lost 4 bases and the J gene lost 0 bases, with 11 bases spanning the gap. The CDR3 extends over 15 amino acids. Germline CDR1 MRHNA, CDR2 SNTAGT. The CDR3 spells CASSALAFSTDTQYF. The CDR3 nucleotides read TGTGCCAGCAGTGCCCTAGCCTTCAGCACAGATACGCAGTATTTT.

The chain employs TRBV11-2 and TRBJ1-5; perhaps TRBD1 as D (5 bases). The length of the CDR3 is 14 residues. Germline-derived CDR1 and CDR2 are SGHAT and FQNNGV. Deletions cut 6 bases from V and 0 bases from J, with 9 bases between. CDR3 loop: CASSLGGSNQPQHF. The DNA of the CDR3 is TGTGCCAGCAGTTTGGGGGGTAGCAATCAGCCCCAGCATTTT.

This rearrangement joins TRBV5-1 to TRBJ2-5; no definite D call. The germline V gene has CDR1 SGHRS and CDR2 YFSETQ. The CDR3 covers 12 residues. V was trimmed by 1 base and J by 5 bases, leaving 6 bases between them. CDR3 sequence: CASSLNRETQYF. The CDR3 region has the DNA TGCGCCAGCAGCTTGAATCGGGAGACCCAGTACTTC.

This chain joins TRBV7-2 and TRBJ1-5; 9 nucleotides line up with TRBD1. V was pared by 1 base and J by 4 bases, with 2 bases of the junction left unmatched. This CDR3 has 15 residues. Germline V gene lookup returns CDR1 SGHTA and CDR2 FQGNSA. This chain's CDR3 is CASSLEQGANQPQHF. The CDR3 DNA sequence: TGTGCCAGCAGCTTAGAACAGGGGGCGAATCAGCCCCAGCATTTT.

V is TRBV27 and J is TRBJ2-1; 8 bases are shared with TRBD2. This CDR3 has 15 amino acids. Trimming cost V 8 bases and J 3 bases; bases outside gene matches: 9. Per the germline V gene, CDR1 is MNHEY and CDR2 is SMNVEV (reference sequence). The CDR3 protein is CASYEREKGYNEQFF. The CDR3 DNA sequence: TGTGCCAGCTACGAGCGGGAGAAGGGCTACAATGAGCAGTTCTTC.